One T cell receptor (beta chain) is described in this entry. Antigen specificity is unknown. The CDR3 is made up of 14 amino acids. The V gene lost 3 bases and the J gene lost 9 bases, with 14 bases spanning the gap. CDR1 and CDR2 (germline): SGHTA, FQGTGA. This specimen belongs to a study of graft-versus-host responses after intestinal transplantation. Overall study: Recipients underwent multivisceral, liver-intestinal, or isolated intestinal transplants. Anti-thymocyte globulin was used for induction in all recipients, who then took tacrolimus and steroids for around 3 years.

Assay: immunoSEQ multiplex PCR; the TCRdb copy retains only in-frame clones and omits some. In the table there are over 85,000 clones, around 91% of which are singletons. Study conclusions and caveats: GvH clones were found in recipient marrow; some appeared first in ileum or blood. Graft-donor T cell macrochimerism in patients accompanied high graft-versus-host to host-versus-graft clonal ratios in allografts.

This specimen was unstimulated CD4+ T cells sorted from spleen or lymph node cells, taken before transplant. This sequence was found in a human donor who was the organ donor for an intestinal transplant. The V and J genes are TRBV7-3 and TRBJ2-2; TRBD2 is a possible D gene (6 bases). The CDR3 protein is CASSFRRDSRELFF. CDR3 bases: TGTGCCAGCAGCTTTAGAAGGGACTCAAGGGAGCTGTTTTTT. The whole variable domain, remainder taken from reference TRBV7-3 and TRBJ2-2, is GAGVSQTPSNKVTEKGKYVELRCDPISGHTALYWYRQSLGQGPEFLIYFQGTGAADDSGLPNDRFFAVRPEGSVSTLKIQRTERGDSAVYLCASSFRRDSRELFFGEGSRLTVL.